This T cell receptor beta chain was documented in a study of T cells in Graves' hyperthyroidism and ophthalmopathy. CDR1 is LGHNA and CDR2 is YSLEER in the germline V gene. V lost 0 bases, J lost 8 bases, and 16 bases lay in between. The CDR3 length is 15 residues. The investigators amplified TCR beta CDR3 regions from RNA transcripts. The primer set for the first-round RT-PCR of the TCR CDR3 was HTBI. Each CDR3 protein is one row after TCRdb ran MiXCR on the multiplex PCR reads. The profile shows around 620,000 distinct CDR3 sequences, 15% to 20% of them singletons. The specimen sequenced was blood. The source of this sequence is a woman younger than 45 with Graves' hyperthyroidism. The rearrangement uses TRBV4-3 and TRBJ1-1; D gene ambiguous. Here the CDR3 reads CASSQDDSSGSEAFF. CDR3 in DNA: TGCGCCAGCAGCCAAGATGATTCTTCGGGTTCGGAAGCTTTCTTT.